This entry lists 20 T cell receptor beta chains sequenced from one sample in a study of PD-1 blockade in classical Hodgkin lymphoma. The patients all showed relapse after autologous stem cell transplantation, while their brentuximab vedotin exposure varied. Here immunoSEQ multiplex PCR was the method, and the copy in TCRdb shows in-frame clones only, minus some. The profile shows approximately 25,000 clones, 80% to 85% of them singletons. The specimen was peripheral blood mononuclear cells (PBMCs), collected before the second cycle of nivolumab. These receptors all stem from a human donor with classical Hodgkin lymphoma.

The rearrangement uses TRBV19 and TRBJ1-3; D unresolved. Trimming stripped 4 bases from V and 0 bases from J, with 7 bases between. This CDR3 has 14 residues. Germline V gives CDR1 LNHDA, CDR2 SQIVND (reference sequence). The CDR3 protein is CASSTDHSGNTIYF. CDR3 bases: TGTGCCAGTAGTACGGATCACTCTGGAAACACCATATATTTT.

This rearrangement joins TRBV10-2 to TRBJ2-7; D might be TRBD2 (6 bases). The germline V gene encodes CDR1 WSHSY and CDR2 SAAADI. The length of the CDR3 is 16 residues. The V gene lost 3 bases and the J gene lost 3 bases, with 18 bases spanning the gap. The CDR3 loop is CASSEARRGIYYEQYF. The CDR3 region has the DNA TGCGCCAGCAGTGAAGCGAGGCGGGGCATATACTACGAGCAGTACTTC.

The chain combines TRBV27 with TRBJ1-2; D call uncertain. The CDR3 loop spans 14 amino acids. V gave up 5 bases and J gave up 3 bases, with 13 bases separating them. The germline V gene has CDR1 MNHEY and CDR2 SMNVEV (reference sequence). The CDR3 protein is CASSALGLDYGYTF. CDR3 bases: TGTGCCAGCAGTGCCCTAGGGCTGGACTATGGCTACACCTTC.

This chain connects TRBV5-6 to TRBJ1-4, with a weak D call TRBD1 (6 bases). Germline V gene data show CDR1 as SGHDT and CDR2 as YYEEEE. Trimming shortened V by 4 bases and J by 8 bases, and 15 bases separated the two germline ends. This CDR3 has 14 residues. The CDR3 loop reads CASSTTGGVEKLFF. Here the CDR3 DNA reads TGTGCCAGCAGCACGACAGGAGGGGTGGAAAAACTGTTTTTT. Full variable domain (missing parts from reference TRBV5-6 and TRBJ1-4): DAGVTQSPTHLIKTRGQQVTLRCSPKSGHDTVSWYQQALGQGPQFIFQYYEEEERQRGNFPDRFSGHQFPNYSSELNVNALLLGDSALYLCASSTTGGVEKLFFGSGTQLSVL.

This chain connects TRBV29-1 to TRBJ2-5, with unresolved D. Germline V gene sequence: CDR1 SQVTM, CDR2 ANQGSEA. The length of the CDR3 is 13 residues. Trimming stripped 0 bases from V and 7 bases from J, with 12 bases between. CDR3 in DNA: TGCAGCGTTGAAGATCAGGTGCTCCGGACCCAGTACTTC. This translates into CSVEDQVLRTQYF.

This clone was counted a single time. CDR3 region: CAWSVPWDRGVNTQYF. Here the CDR3 DNA reads TGTGCCTGGAGTGTACCATGGGACAGGGGGGTGAATACGCAGTATTTT. The rearrangement joins TRBV30 to TRBJ2-3, with 11 bases matching TRBD1. J gave up 7 bases and V 0 bases, and 9 bases lay outside the gene matches. Germline lookup yields CDR1 GTSNPN and CDR2 SVGIG (reference sequence). This CDR3 has 16 amino acids.

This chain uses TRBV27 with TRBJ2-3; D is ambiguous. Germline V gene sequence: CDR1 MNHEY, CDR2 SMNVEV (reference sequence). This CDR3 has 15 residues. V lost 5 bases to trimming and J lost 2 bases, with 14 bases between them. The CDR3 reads CASSPRLGFTDTQYF. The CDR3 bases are TGTGCCAGCAGTCCTCGACTGGGATTCACAGATACGCAGTATTTT.

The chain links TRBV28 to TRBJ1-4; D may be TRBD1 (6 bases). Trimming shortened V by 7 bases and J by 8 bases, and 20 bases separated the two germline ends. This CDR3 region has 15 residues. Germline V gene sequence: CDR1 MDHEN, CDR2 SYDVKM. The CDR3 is CASTPSGGTGEKLFF. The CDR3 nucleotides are TGTGCCAGCACCCCAAGTGGGGGCACGGGGGAAAAACTGTTTTTT.

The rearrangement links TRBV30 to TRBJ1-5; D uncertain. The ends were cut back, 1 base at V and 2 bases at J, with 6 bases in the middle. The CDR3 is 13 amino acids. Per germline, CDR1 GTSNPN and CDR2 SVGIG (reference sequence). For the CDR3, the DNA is TGTGCCTGGAGTGAAGGGCGCAATCAGCCCCAGCATTTT. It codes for CAWSEGRNQPQHF.

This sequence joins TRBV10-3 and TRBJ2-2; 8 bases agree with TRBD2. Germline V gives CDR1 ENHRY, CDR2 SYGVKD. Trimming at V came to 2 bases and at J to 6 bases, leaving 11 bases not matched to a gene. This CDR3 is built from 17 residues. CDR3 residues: CAISETTTGGPAGELFF. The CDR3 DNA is TGTGCCATCAGTGAGACCACGACGGGGGGGCCGGCCGGGGAGCTGTTTTTT.

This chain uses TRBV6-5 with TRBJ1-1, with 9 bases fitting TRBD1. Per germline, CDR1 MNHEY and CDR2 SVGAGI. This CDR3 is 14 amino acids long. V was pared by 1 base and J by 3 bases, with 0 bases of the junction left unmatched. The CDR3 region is CASSYWTGDTEAFF. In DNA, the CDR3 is TGTGCCAGCAGTTACTGGACAGGGGACACTGAAGCTTTCTTT.

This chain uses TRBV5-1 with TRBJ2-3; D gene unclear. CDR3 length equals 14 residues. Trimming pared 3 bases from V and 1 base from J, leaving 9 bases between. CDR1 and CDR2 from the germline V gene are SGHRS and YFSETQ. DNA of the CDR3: TGCGCCAGCAGCTCCGCTGGGGGCACAGATACGCAGTATTTT. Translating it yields CASSSAGGTDTQYF.

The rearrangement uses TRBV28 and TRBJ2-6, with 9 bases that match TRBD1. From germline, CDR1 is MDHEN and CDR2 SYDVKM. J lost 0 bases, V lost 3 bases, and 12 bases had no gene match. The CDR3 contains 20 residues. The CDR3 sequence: CASSFPLGQGFTSGANVLTF. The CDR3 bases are TGTGCCAGCAGTTTCCCCTTAGGACAGGGGTTTACCTCTGGGGCCAACGTCCTGACTTTC.

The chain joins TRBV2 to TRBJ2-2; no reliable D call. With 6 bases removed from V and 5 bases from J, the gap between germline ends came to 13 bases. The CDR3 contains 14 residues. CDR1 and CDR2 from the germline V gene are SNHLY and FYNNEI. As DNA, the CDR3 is TGTGCCAGCAGGACCCTGTTAGAGACCGGGGAGCTGTTTTTT. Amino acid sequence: CASRTLLETGELFF.

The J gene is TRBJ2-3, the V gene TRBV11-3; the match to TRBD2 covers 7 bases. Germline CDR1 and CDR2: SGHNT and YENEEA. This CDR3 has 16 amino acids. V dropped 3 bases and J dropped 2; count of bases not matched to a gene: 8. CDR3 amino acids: CASSFLSGGYTDTQYF. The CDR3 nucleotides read TGTGCCAGCAGCTTCCTATCCGGGGGGTACACAGATACGCAGTATTTT.

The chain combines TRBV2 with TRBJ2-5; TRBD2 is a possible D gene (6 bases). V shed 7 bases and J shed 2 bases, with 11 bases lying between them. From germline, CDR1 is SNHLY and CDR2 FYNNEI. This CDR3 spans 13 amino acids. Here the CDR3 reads CASTGRGQETQYF. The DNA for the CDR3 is TGTGCCAGCACAGGGCGGGGTCAAGAGACCCAGTACTTC.

The chain's CDR3 is CASSLGGGDSPLHF. DNA of the CDR3: TGCGCCAGCAGCTTGGGAGGGGGTGACTCACCCCTCCACTTT. The gene calls are TRBV5-1 and TRBJ1-6, with D maybe TRBD1 (6 bases). V shed 0 bases and J shed 10 bases, with 11 bases lying between them. The CDR3 has 14 amino acids. Germline V lookup: CDR1 SGHRS, CDR2 YFSETQ.

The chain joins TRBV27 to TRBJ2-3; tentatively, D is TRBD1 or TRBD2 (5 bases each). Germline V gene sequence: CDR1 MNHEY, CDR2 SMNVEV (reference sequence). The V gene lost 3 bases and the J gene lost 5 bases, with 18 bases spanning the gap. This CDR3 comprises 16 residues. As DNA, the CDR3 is TGTGCCAGCAGTTTTATGGGGGAAAGCACAAAAGATACGCAGTATTTT. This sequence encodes CASSFMGESTKDTQYF.

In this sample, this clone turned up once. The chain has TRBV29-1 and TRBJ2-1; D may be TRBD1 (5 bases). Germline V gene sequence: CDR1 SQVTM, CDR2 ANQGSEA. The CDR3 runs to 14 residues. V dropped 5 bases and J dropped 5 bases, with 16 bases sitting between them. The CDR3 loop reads CSVFRPGNHNEQFF. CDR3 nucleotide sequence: TGCAGCGTTTTCCGGCCAGGGAATCACAATGAGCAGTTCTTC.

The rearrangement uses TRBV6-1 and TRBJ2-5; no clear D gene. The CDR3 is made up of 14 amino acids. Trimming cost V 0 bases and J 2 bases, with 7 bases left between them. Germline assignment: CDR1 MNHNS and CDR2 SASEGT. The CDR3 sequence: CASSEAFTQETQYF. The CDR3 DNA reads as TGTGCCAGCAGTGAAGCCTTCACGCAAGAGACCCAGTACTTC.